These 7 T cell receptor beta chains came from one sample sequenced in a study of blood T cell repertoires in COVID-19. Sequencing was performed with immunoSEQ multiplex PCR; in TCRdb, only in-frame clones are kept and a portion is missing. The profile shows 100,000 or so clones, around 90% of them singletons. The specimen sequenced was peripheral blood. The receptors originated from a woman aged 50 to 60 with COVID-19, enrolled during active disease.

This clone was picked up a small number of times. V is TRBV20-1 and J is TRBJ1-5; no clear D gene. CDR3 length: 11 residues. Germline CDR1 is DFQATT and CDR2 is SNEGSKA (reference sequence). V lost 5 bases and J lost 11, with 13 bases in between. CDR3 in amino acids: CSASYLSAQHF. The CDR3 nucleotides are TGCAGTGCTTCCTATTTATCGGCCCAGCATTTT.

The CDR3 loop reads CASSPFTGGVETQYF. CDR3 sequence (DNA): TGTGCCAGCAGTCCTTTCACTGGGGGCGTGGAGACCCAGTACTTC. The chain is built from TRBV28 and TRBJ2-5; D may be TRBD1 (6 bases). The CDR3 consists of 15 residues. V was pared by 5 bases and J by 5 bases, with 18 bases between. Germline assignment: CDR1 MDHEN and CDR2 SYDVKM.

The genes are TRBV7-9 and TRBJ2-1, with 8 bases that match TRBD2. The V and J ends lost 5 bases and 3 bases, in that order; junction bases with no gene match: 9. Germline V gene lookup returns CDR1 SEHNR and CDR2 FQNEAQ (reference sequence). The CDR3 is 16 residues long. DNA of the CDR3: TGTGCCAGCAGCCCCCATAGCGGGGAGCACTACAATGAGCAGTTCTTC. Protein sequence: CASSPHSGEHYNEQFF.

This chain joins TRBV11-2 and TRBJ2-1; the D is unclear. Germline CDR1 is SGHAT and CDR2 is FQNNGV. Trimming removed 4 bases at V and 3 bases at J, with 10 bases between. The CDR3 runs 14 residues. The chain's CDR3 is CASSSLEHYNEQFF. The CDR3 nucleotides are TGTGCCAGCAGCTCCCTAGAACACTACAATGAGCAGTTCTTC.

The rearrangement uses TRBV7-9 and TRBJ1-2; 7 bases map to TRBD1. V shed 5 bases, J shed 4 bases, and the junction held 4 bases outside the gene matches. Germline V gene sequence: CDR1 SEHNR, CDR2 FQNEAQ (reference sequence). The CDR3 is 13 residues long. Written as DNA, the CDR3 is TGTGCCAGCAGCCCGGACAGGACCTATGGCTACACCTTC. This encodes CASSPDRTYGYTF.

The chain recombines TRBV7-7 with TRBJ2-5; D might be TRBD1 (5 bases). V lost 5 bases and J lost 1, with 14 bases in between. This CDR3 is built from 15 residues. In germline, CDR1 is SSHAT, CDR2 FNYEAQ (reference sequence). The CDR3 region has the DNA TGTGCCAGCAGCCTAGGCCAGGGCCCCCAAGAGACCCAGTACTTC. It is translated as CASSLGQGPQETQYF.

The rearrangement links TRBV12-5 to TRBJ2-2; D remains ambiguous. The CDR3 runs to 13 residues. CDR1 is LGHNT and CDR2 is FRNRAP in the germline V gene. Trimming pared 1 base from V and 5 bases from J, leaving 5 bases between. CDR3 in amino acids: CASGLASTGELFF. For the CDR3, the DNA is TGTGCTAGTGGTTTGGCGAGTACCGGGGAGCTGTTTTTT.